What follows are 5 T cell receptor beta chains derived from one specimen sequenced in a study of human T cells and chemical hapten exposure (dated by TCRdb to 2020 to 2023). The time point label of this sample denotes: healthy volunteer bleed at 6 weeks. Total RNA was isolated from unfractionated whole blood collected in Tempus Blood RNA tubes. Library generation was performed with RACE. The sequencer was a NextSeq 500. The public reads were reprocessed in TCRdb via fastp at Q25 and MiXCR, keeping in-frame beta chains. Identical CDR3 proteins give one entry, which carries the most common genes and DNA. The sample yields over 35,000 distinct CDR3 sequences; about 3.7% were counted once. The ten biggest clones cover about 5.6% of the sample. The sample taken for sequencing was whole blood. The receptors derive from a human donor in good health. Some clones in this sample may be carry-over from other donors' samples.

This clonotype showed up many times. The V call is TRBV3-1, the J call TRBJ2-1; 8 nucleotides line up with TRBD2. This CDR3 has 16 residues. The trim removed 4 bases at V and 9 bases at J, leaving 14 bases unmatched. The germline CDR1 and CDR2 sequences are LGHDT and YNNKEL (reference sequence). The CDR3, as DNA: TGTGCCAGCAGCCCAGGGGAAACGGGAGGGGGGACTGAGCAGTTCTTC. This codes for CASSPGETGGGTEQFF.

This clonotype occurred many times. The chain links TRBV24-1 to TRBJ2-2; 7 bases are a match to TRBD2. This CDR3 region has 17 residues. After removal of 0 bases from V and 6 bases from J, the junction contained 9 bases not matched to a gene. Germline V lookup: CDR1 KGHDR, CDR2 SFDVKD. The CDR3 is CATSDLPLAERAGELFF. The CDR3 nucleotides are TGTGCCACCAGTGATTTGCCCCTAGCGGAGAGGGCCGGGGAGCTGTTTTTT.

This clonotype has a count of ten or more. The CDR3 region is CASSEFGGETQYF. As DNA, the CDR3 is TGTGCCAGCAGTGAATTTGGGGGCGAGACCCAGTACTTC. This chain links TRBV25-1 with TRBJ2-5; possibly TRBD1 for D (6 bases). In germline, CDR1 is MGHDK, CDR2 SYGVNS. Trimming removed 1 base at V and 5 bases at J, with 8 bases between. This CDR3 contains 13 residues.

The table lists this clonotype with many counts. The chain recombines TRBV12-5 with TRBJ1-2, with 9 bases identical to TRBD1. CDR3 length: 13 residues. The germline V gene has CDR1 LGHNT and CDR2 FRNRAP. V lost 6 bases and J lost 8; bases outside the gene matches: 7. The CDR3 sequence: CASGLTGGYGYTF. The CDR3 region has the DNA TGTGCTAGTGGCTTAACAGGGGGCTACGGCTACACCTTC.

This clonotype was recorded many times. The V and J genes are TRBV4-1 and TRBJ2-3; 12 nucleotides line up with TRBD2. J gave up 4 bases and V 2 bases, and 7 bases lay outside the gene matches. There are 17 residues in the CDR3. CDR1 MGHRA and CDR2 YSYEKL come from the germline V gene. CDR3 residues: CASSQSTSGRIADTQYF. CDR3 DNA sequence: TGCGCCAGCAGCCAATCGACTAGCGGGAGAATTGCAGATACGCAGTATTTT.